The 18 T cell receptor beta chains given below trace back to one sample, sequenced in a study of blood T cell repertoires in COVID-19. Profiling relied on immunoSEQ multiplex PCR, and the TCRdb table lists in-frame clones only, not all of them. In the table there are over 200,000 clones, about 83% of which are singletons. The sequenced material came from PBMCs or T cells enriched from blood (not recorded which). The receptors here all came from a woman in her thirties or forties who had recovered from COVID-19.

The CDR3 loop is CASSLRQGAINTGELFF. In DNA form, the CDR3 reads TGTGCCAGCAGCTTACGGCAGGGGGCTATCAACACCGGGGAGCTGTTTTTT. The rearrangement links TRBV7-2 to TRBJ2-2; 8 nucleotides line up with TRBD1. The CDR3 covers 17 residues. V dropped 2 bases and J dropped 2; count of bases not matched to a gene: 7. Germline CDR1 is SGHTA and CDR2 is FQGNSA.

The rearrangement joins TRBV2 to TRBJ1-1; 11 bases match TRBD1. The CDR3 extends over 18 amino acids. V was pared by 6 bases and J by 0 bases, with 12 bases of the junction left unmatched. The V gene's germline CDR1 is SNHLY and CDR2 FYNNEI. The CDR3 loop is CASSQRGQGGIMNTEAFF. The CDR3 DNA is TGTGCCAGCAGCCAGAGGGGACAGGGGGGAATAATGAACACTGAAGCTTTCTTT.

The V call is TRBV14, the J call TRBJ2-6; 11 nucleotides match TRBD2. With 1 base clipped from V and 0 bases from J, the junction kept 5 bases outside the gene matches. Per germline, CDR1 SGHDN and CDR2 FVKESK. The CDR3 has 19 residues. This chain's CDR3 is CASSQASGRRGSGANVLTF. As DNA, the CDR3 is TGTGCCAGCAGCCAAGCTAGCGGGAGGCGGGGCTCTGGGGCCAACGTCCTGACTTTC. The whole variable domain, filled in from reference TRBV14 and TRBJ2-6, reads EAGVTQFPSHSVIEKGQTVTLRCDPISGHDNLYWYRRVMGKEIKFLLHFVKESKQDESGMPNNRFLAERTGGTYSTLKVQPAELEDSGVYFCASSQASGRRGSGANVLTFGAGSRLTVL.

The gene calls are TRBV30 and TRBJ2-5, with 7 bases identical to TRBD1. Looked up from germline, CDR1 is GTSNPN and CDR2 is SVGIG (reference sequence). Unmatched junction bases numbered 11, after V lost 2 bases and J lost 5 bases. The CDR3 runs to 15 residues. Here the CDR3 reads CAWSLQGMGRETQYF. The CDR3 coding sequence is TGTGCCTGGAGTTTACAGGGGATGGGACGGGAGACCCAGTACTTC.

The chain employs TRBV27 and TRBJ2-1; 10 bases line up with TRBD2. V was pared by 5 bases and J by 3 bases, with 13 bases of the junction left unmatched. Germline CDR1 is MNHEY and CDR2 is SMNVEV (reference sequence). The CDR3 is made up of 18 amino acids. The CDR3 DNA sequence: TGTGCCAGCAGTGGCGGACGACCTAGCGGGAGTCACTACAATGAGCAGTTCTTC. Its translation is CASSGGRPSGSHYNEQFF.

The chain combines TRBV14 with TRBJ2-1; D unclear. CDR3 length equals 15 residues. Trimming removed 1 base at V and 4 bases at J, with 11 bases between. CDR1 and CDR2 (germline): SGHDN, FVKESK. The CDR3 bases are TGTGCCAGCAGCCAAGCCCGTAGCCCATACAATGAGCAGTTCTTC. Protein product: CASSQARSPYNEQFF.

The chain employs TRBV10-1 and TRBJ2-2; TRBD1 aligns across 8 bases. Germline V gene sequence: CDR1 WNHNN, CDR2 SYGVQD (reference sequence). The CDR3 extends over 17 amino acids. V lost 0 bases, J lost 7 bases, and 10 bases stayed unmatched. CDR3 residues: CASSESGGTGGDGELFF. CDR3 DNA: TGCGCCAGCAGTGAGTCGGGCGGGACAGGAGGAGACGGGGAGCTGTTTTTT.

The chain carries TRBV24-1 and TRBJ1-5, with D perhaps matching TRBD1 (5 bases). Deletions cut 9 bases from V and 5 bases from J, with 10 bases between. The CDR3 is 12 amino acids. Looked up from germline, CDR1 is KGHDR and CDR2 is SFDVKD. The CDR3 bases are TGTGCCACCGGGAGGGGCGATCAGCCCCAGCATTTT. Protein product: CATGRGDQPQHF.

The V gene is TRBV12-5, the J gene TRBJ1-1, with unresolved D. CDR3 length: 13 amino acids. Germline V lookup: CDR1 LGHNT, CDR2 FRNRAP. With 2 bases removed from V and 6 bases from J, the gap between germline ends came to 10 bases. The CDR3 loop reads CASGLLTPAEAFF. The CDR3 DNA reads TGTGCTAGTGGTTTGCTCACTCCTGCTGAAGCTTTCTTT. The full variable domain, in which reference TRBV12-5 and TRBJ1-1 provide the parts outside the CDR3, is DARVTQTPRHKVTEMGQEVTMRCQPILGHNTVFWYRQTMMQGLELLAYFRNRAPLDDSGMPKDRFSAEMPDATLATLKIQPSEPRDSAVYFCASGLLTPAEAFFGQGTRLTVV.

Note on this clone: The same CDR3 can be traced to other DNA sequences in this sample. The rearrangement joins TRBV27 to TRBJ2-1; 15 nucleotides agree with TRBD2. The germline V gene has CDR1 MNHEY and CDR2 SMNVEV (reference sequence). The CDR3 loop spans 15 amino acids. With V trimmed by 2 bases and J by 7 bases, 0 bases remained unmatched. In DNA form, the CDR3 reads TGTGCCAGCAGTTTAGGGACTAGCGGGAGGAATGAGCAGTTCTTC. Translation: CASSLGTSGRNEQFF.

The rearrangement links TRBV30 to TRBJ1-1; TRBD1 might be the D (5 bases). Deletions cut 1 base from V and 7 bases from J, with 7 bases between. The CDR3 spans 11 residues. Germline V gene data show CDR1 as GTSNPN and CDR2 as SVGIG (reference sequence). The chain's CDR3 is CAWSGGHEAFF. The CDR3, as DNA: TGTGCCTGGAGTGGTGGACATGAAGCTTTCTTT.

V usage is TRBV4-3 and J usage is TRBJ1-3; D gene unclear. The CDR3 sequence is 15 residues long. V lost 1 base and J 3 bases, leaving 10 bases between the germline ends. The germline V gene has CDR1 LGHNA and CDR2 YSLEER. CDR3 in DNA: TGCGCCAGCAGCCAAGGGATTGGGCGTGGAAACACCATATATTTT. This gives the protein CASSQGIGRGNTIYF.

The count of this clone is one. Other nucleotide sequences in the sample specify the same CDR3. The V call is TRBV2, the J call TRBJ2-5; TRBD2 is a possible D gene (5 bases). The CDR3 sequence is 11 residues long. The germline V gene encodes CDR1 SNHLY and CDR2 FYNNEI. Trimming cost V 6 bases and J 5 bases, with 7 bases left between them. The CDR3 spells CASRSGETQYF. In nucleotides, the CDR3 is TGTGCCAGCAGGTCGGGGGAGACCCAGTACTTC.

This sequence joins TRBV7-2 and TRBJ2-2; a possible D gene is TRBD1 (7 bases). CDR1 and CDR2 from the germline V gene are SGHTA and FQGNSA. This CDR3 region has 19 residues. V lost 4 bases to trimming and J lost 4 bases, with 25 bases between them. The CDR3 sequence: CASSSSGQTTRGITGELFF. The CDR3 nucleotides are TGTGCCAGCAGCTCCTCGGGACAGACCACCCGGGGGATCACCGGGGAGCTGTTTTTT.

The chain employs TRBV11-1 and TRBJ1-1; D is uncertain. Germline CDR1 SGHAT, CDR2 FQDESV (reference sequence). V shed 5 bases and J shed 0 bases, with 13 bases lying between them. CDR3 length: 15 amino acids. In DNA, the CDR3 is TGTGCCAGCAGCGACCAGAGGACTATGAACACTGAAGCTTTCTTT. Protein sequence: CASSDQRTMNTEAFF.

In DNA form, the CDR3 reads TGTGCCAGCAGCACCTATCGGGGGGACATCCCGTTCACAGATACGCAGTATTTT. This translates into CASSTYRGDIPFTDTQYF. The chain combines TRBV11-2 with TRBJ2-3; D might be TRBD2 (7 bases). Germline V gene sequence: CDR1 SGHAT, CDR2 FQNNGV. Trimming took off 5 bases at V and 2 bases at J, with 23 bases between the two ends. This CDR3 is built from 18 residues.

The CDR3 DNA sequence: TGTGCCAGCAGCTTAAATCCTGATAATTCACCCCTCCACTTT. The encoded protein is CASSLNPDNSPLHF. The J gene is TRBJ1-6, the V gene TRBV5-6; D not resolved. The germline V gene encodes CDR1 SGHDT and CDR2 YYEEEE. The V gene lost 2 bases and the J gene lost 5 bases, with 8 bases spanning the gap. The CDR3 consists of 14 residues.

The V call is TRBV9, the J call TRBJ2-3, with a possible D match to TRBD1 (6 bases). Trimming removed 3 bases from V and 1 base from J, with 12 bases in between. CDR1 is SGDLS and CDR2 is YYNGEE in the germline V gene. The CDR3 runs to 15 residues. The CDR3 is CASSARTAGTDTQYF. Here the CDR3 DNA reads TGTGCCAGCAGCGCCCGGACAGCGGGCACAGATACGCAGTATTTT.